This is a list of T cell receptor beta chains from one sample in a study of patients and donors after allogeneic stem cell transplantation. TCRdb re-called the RT-PCR reads with MiXCR, one entry per CDR3 protein. This sample carries some 880,000 distinct CDR3 sequences, roughly 18% of them seen once, and the ten largest clones take roughly 6%. Sequencing was performed on blood, either unsorted or a sorted T cell fraction (not recorded which). The receptors derive from a human donor who was either an allogeneic HSCT recipient or a stem cell or donor lymphocyte infusion donor (not recorded which). It is not recorded whose cells these are; they may come from a transplant donor. Both conserved end residues are part of each CDR3. The order of the fields is clone size, J gene, CDR3 length, V gene, D gene, CDR3 protein, CDR3 DNA. D genes are given only for firm matches. Some rows have no size entry. The others give once, few or many, or a class for an expanded clone.

abundance: many
j_gene: TRBJ2-7
len: 13
v_gene: TRBV12-3/TRBV12-4
d_gene: .
CDR3aa: CASSPQALGEQYF
CDR3nt: TGTGCCAGCAGTCCACAGGCCCTGGGAGAGCAGTACTTC

abundance: .
j_gene: TRBJ2-5
len: 15
v_gene: TRBV5-6
d_gene: .
CDR3aa: CASSQRSRPQETQYF
CDR3nt: TGTGCCAGCAGCCAGCGCAGCCGGCCCCAAGAGACCCAGTACTTC

abundance: few
j_gene: TRBJ2-7
len: 16
v_gene: TRBV5-1
d_gene: TRBD1
CDR3aa: CASSPGGTGSAYEQYF
CDR3nt: TGCGCCAGCAGCCCCGGAGGGACAGGGTCCGCCTACGAGCAGTACTTC

abundance: few
j_gene: TRBJ1-1
len: 15
v_gene: TRBV7-2
d_gene: .
CDR3aa: CASSLEAGSYTEAFF
CDR3nt: TGTGCCAGCAGCTTAGAAGCAGGTTCGTACACTGAAGCTTTCTTT

abundance: .
j_gene: TRBJ1-1
len: 11
v_gene: TRBV6-5
d_gene: .
CDR3aa: CASSGQIEAFF
CDR3nt: TGTGCCAGCAGTGGACAGATTGAAGCTTTCTTT

abundance: few
j_gene: TRBJ1-1
len: 14
v_gene: TRBV4-1
d_gene: .
CDR3aa: CASSPLVEGTEAFF
CDR3nt: TGCGCCAGCAGCCCGCTGGTGGAGGGGACTGAAGCTTTCTTT

abundance: .
j_gene: TRBJ2-3
len: 12
v_gene: TRBV29-1
d_gene: .
CDR3aa: CSWEADTDTQYF
CDR3nt: TGCAGTTGGGAGGCCGACACAGATACGCAGTATTTT

abundance: .
j_gene: TRBJ1-4
len: 13
v_gene: TRBV20-1
d_gene: .
CDR3aa: CSARDKAGEKLFF
CDR3nt: TGCAGTGCTCGGGACAAAGCGGGTGAAAAACTGTTTTTT

abundance: few
j_gene: TRBJ2-5
len: 18
v_gene: TRBV4-1
d_gene: .
CDR3aa: CASSQDGSGVGEQETQYF
CDR3nt: TGCGCCAGCAGCCAAGACGGTTCGGGGGTAGGTGAACAAGAGACCCAGTACTTC

abundance: .
j_gene: TRBJ2-1
len: 14
v_gene: TRBV5-1
d_gene: .
CDR3aa: CASGPQPANNEQFF
CDR3nt: TGCGCCAGCGGACCTCAACCAGCGAACAATGAGCAGTTCTTC

abundance: .
j_gene: TRBJ1-4
len: 14
v_gene: TRBV29-1
d_gene: .
CDR3aa: CSVAQGFANEKLFF
CDR3nt: TGCAGCGTCGCTCAGGGGTTTGCTAATGAAAAACTGTTTTTT

abundance: .
j_gene: TRBJ2-3
len: 19
v_gene: TRBV4-2
d_gene: .
CDR3aa: CASSPDRPLRGSSTDTQYF
CDR3nt: TGTGCCAGCAGCCCTGACAGGCCCCTCCGGGGTAGCTCCACAGATACGCAGTATTTT

abundance: many
j_gene: TRBJ2-2
len: 16
v_gene: TRBV4-3
d_gene: .
CDR3aa: CASSQEWGVGTGELFF
CDR3nt: TGCGCCAGCAGCCAAGAGTGGGGCGTCGGCACCGGGGAGCTGTTTTTT

abundance: few
j_gene: TRBJ2-1
len: 15
v_gene: TRBV14
d_gene: .
CDR3aa: CASSQGARDYNEQFF
CDR3nt: TGTGCCAGCAGCCAAGGGGCCAGGGACTACAATGAGCAGTTCTTC

abundance: few
j_gene: TRBJ2-1
len: 13
v_gene: TRBV7-8
d_gene: .
CDR3aa: CASSLSRMGEQFF
CDR3nt: TGTGCCAGCAGCTTATCTAGGATGGGTGAGCAGTTCTTC

abundance: .
j_gene: TRBJ2-3
len: 15
v_gene: TRBV19
d_gene: TRBD1
CDR3aa: CASSMRGGGTDTQYF
CDR3nt: TGTGCCAGTAGTATGCGAGGGGGCGGGACAGATACGCAGTATTTT